This TCR beta chain emerged from a study of blood T cell repertoires in COVID-19. Study as a whole: COVID-19 samples from acute and convalescent phases originated in the United States, Italy and Spain.

The data were produced by immunoSEQ multiplex PCR, yet TCRdb's version contains in-frame clones alone and is incomplete. The sample carries about 180,000 clones, around four fifths recorded once. Patients at the Seattle site were enrolled during active infection and followed longitudinally. In germline, CDR1 is SGHTA, CDR2 FQGNSA. The trim removed 0 bases at V and 4 bases at J, leaving 14 bases unmatched. This CDR3 has 20 amino acids. Sequenced input: peripheral blood. V gene TRBV7-2 combines with J gene TRBJ2-2; TRBD2 matches 10 bases. The receptor comes from a woman in her sixties or seventies with COVID-19, enrolled during active disease. The chain's CDR3 is CASSLALGYSSGSVTGELFF. The DNA of the CDR3 is TGTGCCAGCAGCTTAGCGCTCGGGTACTCTAGCGGGAGTGTCACCGGGGAGCTGTTTTTT.